This TCR beta chain comes out of a study of Graves' ophthalmopathy and Graves' hyperthyroidism. Investigators amplified TCR beta CDR3 regions from RNA transcripts. First-round RT-PCR with HTBI primers preceded a second-round multiplex PCR. Using its own MiXCR run on the multiplex PCR reads, TCRdb lists one record per CDR3 protein. Of about 550,000 distinct CDR3 sequences listed, approximately 35% are singletons. Regarding the study as a whole: Sensitivity of roughly 88% and specificity of approximately 76% were achieved when a 13-signature model separated ophthalmopathy from stable hyperthyroidism. Most thyroid-expanded clonotypes exceeding 0.001 frequency were also found in blood.

It was on clinical symptoms, serum thyroxine, TRAb, thyroid ultrasound and orbital computed tomography that diagnosis relied. About this clonotype: Its antigen remains unknown.

Sequences were obtained from peripheral blood or thyroid tissue (not recorded which). The sequence was obtained from an adult man with Graves' hyperthyroidism.

In nucleotides, the CDR3 is TGTGCCAGCAGCTTAGGGACAGAATTGAGCTATGGCTACACCTTC. It encodes CASSLGTELSYGYTF. V is TRBV13 and J is TRBJ1-2; D is possibly TRBD1 (5 bases). The length of the CDR3 is 15 residues. V lost 0 bases to trimming and J lost 4 bases, with 12 bases between them. CDR1 is PRHDT, CDR2 FYEKMQ, per germline (reference sequence).